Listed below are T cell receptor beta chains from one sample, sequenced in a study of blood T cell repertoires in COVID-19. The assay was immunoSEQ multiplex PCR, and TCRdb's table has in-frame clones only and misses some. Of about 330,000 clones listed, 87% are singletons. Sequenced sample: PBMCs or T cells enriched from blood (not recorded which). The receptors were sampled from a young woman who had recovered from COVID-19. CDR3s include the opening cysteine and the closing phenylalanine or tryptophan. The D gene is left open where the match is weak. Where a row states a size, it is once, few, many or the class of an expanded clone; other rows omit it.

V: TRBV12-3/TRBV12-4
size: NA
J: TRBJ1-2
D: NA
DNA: TGTGCCAGCAGTCGACAGGCCGCCTTGGGCTACACCTTC
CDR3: CASSRQAALGYTF

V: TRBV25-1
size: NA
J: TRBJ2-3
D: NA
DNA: TGTGCCAGCAGTGAATTTTCTCCTGATACGCAGTATTTT
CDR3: CASSEFSPDTQYF

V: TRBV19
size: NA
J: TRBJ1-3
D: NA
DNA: TGTGCCAGTAGTAGGGGGGTACCCGGAAACACCATATATTTT
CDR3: CASSRGVPGNTIYF

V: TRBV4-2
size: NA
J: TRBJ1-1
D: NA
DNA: TGTGCCAGCAGCCCTCACAGGGAGCGCGTGAACACTGAAGCTTTCTTT
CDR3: CASSPHRERVNTEAFF

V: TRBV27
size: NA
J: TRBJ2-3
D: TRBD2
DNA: TGTGCCAGCAAAATAAAGCGGGGGGCCAGCACAGATACGCAGTATTTT
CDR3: CASKIKRGASTDTQYF

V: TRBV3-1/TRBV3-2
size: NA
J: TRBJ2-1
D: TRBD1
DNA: TGTGCCAGCAGTCAGAGACAGGACAGGGGGCACAATGAGCAGTTCTTC
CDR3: CASSQRQDRGHNEQFF

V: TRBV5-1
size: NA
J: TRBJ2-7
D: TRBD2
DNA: TGCGCCAGCAGCGGAGAGCGGGGGCTTGAGCAGTACTTC
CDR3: CASSGERGLEQYF

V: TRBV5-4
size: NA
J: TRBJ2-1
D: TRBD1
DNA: TGTGCCAGCAGCTTGGGGGACAGAGACCTAGTTGGGCAGTTCTTC
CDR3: CASSLGDRDLVGQFF

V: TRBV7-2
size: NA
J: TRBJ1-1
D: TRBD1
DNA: TGTGCCAGCAGCGAGGGACAGGGACTGAACACTGAAGCTTTCTTT
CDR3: CASSEGQGLNTEAFF

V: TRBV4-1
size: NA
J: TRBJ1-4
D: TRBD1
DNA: TGCGCCAGCAGCCTTCTCGGACAGGCATTGGATGAAAAACTGTTTTTT
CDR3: CASSLLGQALDEKLFF

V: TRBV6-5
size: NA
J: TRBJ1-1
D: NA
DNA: TGTGCCAGCAGGGTCGGGGGCACTGAAGCTTTCTTT
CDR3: CASRVGGTEAFF

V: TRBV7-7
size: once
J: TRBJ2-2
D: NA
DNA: TGTGCTAGCAGCTCCCGTGGGGCCTCGAACACCGGGGAGCTGTTTTTT
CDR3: CASSSRGASNTGELFF

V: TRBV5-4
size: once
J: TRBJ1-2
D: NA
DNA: TGTGCCAGCCTCCCCGGAGGAGACGTGGGTGGCTACACCTTC
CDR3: CASLPGGDVGGYTF

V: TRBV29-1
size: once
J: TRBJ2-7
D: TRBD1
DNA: TGCAGCGCAACGGACAGGGCGGCCTACGAGCAGTACTTC
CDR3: CSATDRAAYEQYF

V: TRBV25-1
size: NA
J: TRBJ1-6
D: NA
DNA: TGTGCCAGCAGTGCCAGGGGAAATTTTTCACCCCTCCACTTT
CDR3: CASSARGNFSPLHF

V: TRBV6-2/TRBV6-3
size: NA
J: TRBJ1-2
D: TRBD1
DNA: TGTGCCAGCAGTTCAGAACCGGGACAGTTTTATGGCTACACCTTC
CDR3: CASSSEPGQFYGYTF

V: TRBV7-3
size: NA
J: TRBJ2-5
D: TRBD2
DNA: TGTGCCAGCAGCCTAACCGGGGGGATCGGAGAGACCCAGTACTTC
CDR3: CASSLTGGIGETQYF

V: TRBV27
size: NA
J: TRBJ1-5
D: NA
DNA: TGTGCCAGCAGTTTAGTTTACGACAGCAATAGCAATCAGCCCCAGCATTTT
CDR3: CASSLVYDSNSNQPQHF

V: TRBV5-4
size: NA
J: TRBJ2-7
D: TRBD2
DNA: TGTGCCAGCAGCCCCCTAGGACTAGCGGGGGGGCCCTACAACGAGCAGTACTTC
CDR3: CASSPLGLAGGPYNEQYF

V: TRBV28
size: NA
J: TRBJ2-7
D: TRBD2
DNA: TGTGCCAGCAGTTTGGGACGACTAGCGGGCAGGGAGCAGTACTTC
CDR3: CASSLGRLAGREQYF

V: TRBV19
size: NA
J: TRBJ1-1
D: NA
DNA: TGTGCCAGTAGTATTAGAGGCCCCGTGCCTGAAGCTTTCTTT
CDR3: CASSIRGPVPEAFF

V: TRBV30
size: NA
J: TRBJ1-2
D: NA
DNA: TGTGCCTGGAGTGTATCCGGGGGTGGCGGCTACACCTTC
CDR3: CAWSVSGGGGYTF

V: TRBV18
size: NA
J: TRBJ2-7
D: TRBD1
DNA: TGTGCCAGCTCACCAGACAGGGGAAGCTCCTACGAGCAGTACTTC
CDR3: CASSPDRGSSYEQYF

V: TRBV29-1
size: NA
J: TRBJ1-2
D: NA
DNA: TGCAGCGTTGGGGCAGGCTATGGCTACACCTTC
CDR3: CSVGAGYGYTF

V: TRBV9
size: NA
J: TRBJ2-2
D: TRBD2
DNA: TGTGCCAGCAGCGCAAGGAGGCGACTAGCGGGGGACCTGTCCGGGGAGCTGTTTTTT
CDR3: CASSARRRLAGDLSGELFF

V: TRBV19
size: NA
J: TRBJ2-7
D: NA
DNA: TGTGCCAGTAGTATAATAGACACCCCCTACGAGCAGTACTTC
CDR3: CASSIIDTPYEQYF

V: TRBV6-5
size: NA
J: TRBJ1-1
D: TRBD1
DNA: TGTGCCAGCAGTTACTCCCCAGGGGGGACCACTGAAGCTTTCTTT
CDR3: CASSYSPGGTTEAFF

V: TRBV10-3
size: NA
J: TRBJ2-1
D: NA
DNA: TGTGCCGCGGCTGGGGGGTCCAATGAGCAGTTCTTC
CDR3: CAAAGGSNEQFF

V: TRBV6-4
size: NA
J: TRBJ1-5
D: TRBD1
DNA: TGTGCCAGCAGTGACTCTGGGGGACAGGGGGGAATTAGCAATCAGCCCCAGCATTTT
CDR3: CASSDSGGQGGISNQPQHF

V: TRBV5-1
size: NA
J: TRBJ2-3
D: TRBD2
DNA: TGCGCCAGCAGCTCTACCCACGGGGGGGCGACAGATACGCAGTATTTT
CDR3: CASSSTHGGATDTQYF

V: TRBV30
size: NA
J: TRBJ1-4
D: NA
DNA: TGTGCCTGGAGTCCCAGGACTGTGTCTGGAACTAATGAAAAACTGTTTTTT
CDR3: CAWSPRTVSGTNEKLFF

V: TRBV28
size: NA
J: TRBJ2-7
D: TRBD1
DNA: TGTGCCAGCAGTACCGGGACAGGGGATTACGAGCAGTACTTC
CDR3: CASSTGTGDYEQYF

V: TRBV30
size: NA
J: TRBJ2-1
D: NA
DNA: TGTGCCTGGAGTCTCCGGGGAGGGGGTGAGCAGTTCTTC
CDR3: CAWSLRGGGEQFF

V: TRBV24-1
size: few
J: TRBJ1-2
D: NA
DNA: TGTGCCACCAGTGATTTCGGAGGGAATGACTACACCTTC
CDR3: CATSDFGGNDYTF

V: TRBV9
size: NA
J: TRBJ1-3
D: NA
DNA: TGTGCCAGCAGCGTTTCCACCGCTGAGGCTGGAAACACCATATATTTT
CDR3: CASSVSTAEAGNTIYF

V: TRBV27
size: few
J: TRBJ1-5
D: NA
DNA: TGTGCCAGCAGTCCCCTTAGCAATCAGCCCCAGCATTTT
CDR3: CASSPLSNQPQHF

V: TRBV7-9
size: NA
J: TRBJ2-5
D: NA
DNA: TGTGCCAGCAGTCTTAGTCCGGGGACAACGGAGACCCAGTACTTC
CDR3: CASSLSPGTTETQYF

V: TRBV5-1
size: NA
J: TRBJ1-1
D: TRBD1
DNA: TGCGCCAGCAGCTTCCGACAGGGGCACACTGAAGCTTTCTTT
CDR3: CASSFRQGHTEAFF

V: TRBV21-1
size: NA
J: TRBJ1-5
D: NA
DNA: TGTGCCAGCATAGGAGGACGGGAAGGCCAGCCCCAGCATTTT
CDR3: CASIGGREGQPQHF

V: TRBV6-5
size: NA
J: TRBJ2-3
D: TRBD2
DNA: TGTGCCACCGTCGATCGGGGCGGGGGGGCAGATACGCAGTATTTT
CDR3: CATVDRGGGADTQYF

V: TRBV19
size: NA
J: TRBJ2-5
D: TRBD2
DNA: TGTGCCAGTAGTCCGCGGACTAGCCTAGGAGAGACCCAGTACTTC
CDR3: CASSPRTSLGETQYF

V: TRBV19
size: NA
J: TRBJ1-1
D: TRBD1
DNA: TGTGCCAGTAGTATACGGACAGGGGGTCACACTGAAGCTTTCTTT
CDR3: CASSIRTGGHTEAFF

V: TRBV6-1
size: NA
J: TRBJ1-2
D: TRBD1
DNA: TGTGCCAGCAGTGAGCCGGCAACAGGGGTGAGCTACACCTTC
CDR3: CASSEPATGVSYTF

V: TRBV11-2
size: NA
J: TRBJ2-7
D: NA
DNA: TGTGCCAGCAGCTTAGACTTGTACGAGCAGTACTTC
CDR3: CASSLDLYEQYF

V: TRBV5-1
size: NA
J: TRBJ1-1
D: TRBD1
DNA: TGCGCCAGCAGCTCGATGACAGGGGTTCGGACTGAAGCTTTCTTT
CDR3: CASSSMTGVRTEAFF

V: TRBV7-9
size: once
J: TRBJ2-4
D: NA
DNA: TGTGCCAGCAGCTTTTTTTCACTCGGAGATAGGGGGGCCAAAAACATTCAGTACTTC
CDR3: CASSFFSLGDRGAKNIQYF

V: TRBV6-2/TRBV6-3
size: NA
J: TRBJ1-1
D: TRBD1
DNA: TGTGCCAGCAGTCCGACAGGGCCGAACACTGAAGCTTTCTTT
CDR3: CASSPTGPNTEAFF

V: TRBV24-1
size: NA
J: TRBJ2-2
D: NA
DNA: TGTGCCACCAGTGATTCCCCCACGGGAGCCGGGGAGCTGTTTTTT
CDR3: CATSDSPTGAGELFF

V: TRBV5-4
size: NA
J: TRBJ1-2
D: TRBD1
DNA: TGTGCCAGCAGGAAAGGACAGGAGAGTAACTATGGCTACACCTTC
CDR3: CASRKGQESNYGYTF

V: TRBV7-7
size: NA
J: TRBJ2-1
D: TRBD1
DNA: TGTGCTAGCAGCCCGGGACAGGGTTGGGATGAGCAGTTCTTC
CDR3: CASSPGQGWDEQFF

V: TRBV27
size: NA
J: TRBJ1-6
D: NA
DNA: TGTGCCAGCAGTTTACAGGGGACGTGGAATTCACCCCTCCACTTT
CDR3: CASSLQGTWNSPLHF

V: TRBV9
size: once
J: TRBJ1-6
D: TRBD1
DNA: TGTGCCAGCAGCGTCGGGACAGGGCTTAATTCACCCCTCCACTTT
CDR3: CASSVGTGLNSPLHF

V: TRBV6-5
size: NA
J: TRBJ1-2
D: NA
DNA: TGTGCCAGCAGCCCCAGGGAGGACTATGGCTACACCTTC
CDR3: CASSPREDYGYTF